These T cell receptor beta chains were read from a single sample in a study of tumor and adjacent non-tumor tissue in lung cancer. TCRdb fed the multiplex PCR reads into MiXCR, producing one record per CDR3 protein. The data contain 200,000 to 250,000 distinct CDR3 sequences, about 76% of them singletons. The sample consisted of lung tumor tissue. The source is a man between 60 and 70 years old with non-small cell lung cancer. The CDR3 runs from the conserved cysteine through the conserved F or W. Each record gives: V gene, J gene, CDR3 length, CDR3 protein.

TRBV2	TRBJ1-1	13	CASRQIQNTEAFF
TRBV4-3	TRBJ2-3	19	CASSLLNSGSSPSTDTQYF
TRBV20-1	TRBJ2-3	16	CSVRDAGTSFADTQYF
TRBV20-1	TRBJ2-1	15	CSASTRTPGGDEQFF
TRBV10-1	TRBJ2-5	15	CAGSDGGTWGENQYF
TRBV11-3	TRBJ2-7	13	CASNYDGTYEQYF
TRBV20-1	TRBJ1-5	12	CSAGERNQPQHF
TRBV28	TRBJ1-4	15	CASSPSGLLNEKLFF
TRBV12-3/TRBV12-4	TRBJ2-3	13	CASSFEGQGRQYF
TRBV4-2	TRBJ1-1	16	CASSQEQGAMNTEAFF
TRBV6-1	TRBJ2-7	14	CASSARADSYEQYF
TRBV7-8	TRBJ1-1	16	CASSYLRGGPNIEAFF
TRBV5-1	TRBJ2-1	18	CASSLGLGDFSSYIVQFF
TRBV29-1	TRBJ2-6	16	CSVAAVELSGANVLSF
TRBV11-2	TRBJ2-3	19	CASSLTTSIRGGDADTQYF
TRBV5-1	TRBJ2-2	14	CTSSLREGIGELFF
TRBV6-5	TRBJ2-5	14	CASRDTGTAGAQHF
TRBV5-1	TRBJ1-5	16	CASSDGVSAGNQPQHF
TRBV29-1	-	14	CSVADLEGRQPQYF
TRBV11-3	TRBJ1-1	14	CASSVRGDNTEAFF
TRBV4-2	TRBJ2-3	17	CASSHPTVGDNTDTQYF
TRBV6-6	TRBJ2-5	13	CASTRGIIETQYF